The 28 T cell receptor beta chains listed next were all sequenced from one sample in a study of identical twins. Using its own MiXCR run on the 5' RACE reads, TCRdb lists one record per CDR3 protein. In the table there are some 900,000 distinct CDR3 sequences, roughly an eighth of which are singletons. These sequences were also reported in another study, on yellow fever vaccine responses in identical twins.

Sequenced: PBMCs. The receptors stem from a woman aged 18-29 years in good health.

This clonotype was counted only a few times. J is TRBJ2-1 and V is TRBV3-1, with D unresolved. The CDR3 covers 12 residues. The V end lost 0 bases, the J end lost 9 bases, and 6 bases lay between the germline ends. Per germline, CDR1 LGHDT and CDR2 YNNKEL (reference sequence). The CDR3 bases are TGTGCCAGCAGCCAAGATTTTCCTGAGCAGTTCTTC. This encodes CASSQDFPEQFF.

This clonotype occurred a few times. This chain uses TRBV7-9 with TRBJ1-2; D is unclear. CDR1 is SEHNR and CDR2 is FQNEAQ in the germline V gene (reference sequence). The ends were cut back, 1 base at V and 7 bases at J, with 13 bases in the middle. The CDR3 extends over 14 amino acids. CDR3 sequence: CASSLGGQLGGYTF. The DNA of the CDR3 is TGTGCCAGCAGCTTAGGCGGGCAGCTCGGTGGCTACACCTTC.

This clonotype was counted at least ten times. J is TRBJ2-1 and V is TRBV3-1; D possibly corresponds to TRBD2 (5 bases). This CDR3 contains 14 residues. Germline V CDR1 and CDR2: LGHDT, YNNKEL (reference sequence). Trimming stripped 5 bases from V and 5 bases from J, with 13 bases between. The CDR3 sequence: CASSAPELDNEQFF. The CDR3 nucleotides are TGTGCCAGCAGCGCCCCGGAACTAGACAATGAGCAGTTCTTC.

This rearrangement joins TRBV27 to TRBJ2-1, with 13 bases lining up with TRBD2. The V segment lost 8 bases and the J segment 7 bases; nucleotides outside the gene matches: 23. This CDR3 is built from 20 residues. The germline V gene encodes CDR1 MNHEY and CDR2 SMNVEV (reference sequence). CDR3 protein: CASSTSARGLAGARGNEQFF. The CDR3 DNA reads as TGTGCCAGCTCTACCTCAGCCCGAGGACTAGCGGGAGCTCGGGGGAATGAGCAGTTCTTC.

This clonotype was found a few times. The rearrangement links TRBV19 to TRBJ2-1; 9 bases match TRBD2. V shed 1 base, J shed 8 bases, and the junction held 6 bases outside the gene matches. Germline CDR1 is LNHDA and CDR2 is SQIVND (reference sequence). The CDR3 is 15 amino acids. CDR3 loop: CASSIGGRAGDEQFF. The CDR3 nucleotides are TGTGCCAGTAGTATAGGCGGGAGGGCCGGGGATGAGCAGTTCTTC.

This clonotype was counted ten times or more. The chain joins TRBV4-1 to TRBJ1-4; D may be TRBD1 (6 bases). Germline CDR1 MGHRA, CDR2 YSYEKL. The CDR3 is 19 residues long. The ends were cut back, 4 bases at V and 0 bases at J, with 21 bases in the middle. The CDR3 sequence: CASSPWAGGGPATNEKLFF. Here the CDR3 DNA reads TGCGCCAGCAGCCCTTGGGCGGGGGGCGGCCCCGCAACTAATGAAAAACTGTTTTTT.

This clonotype has a handful of counts. This chain's CDR3 is CASSLQLTGRPGELFF. The CDR3 DNA is TGTGCCAGCAGCCTACAATTGACAGGGAGACCCGGGGAGCTGTTTTTT. V and J are TRBV12-3 or TRBV12-4 and TRBJ2-2, with 7 bases matching TRBD1. Trimming cost V 6 bases and J 6 bases; bases outside gene matches: 13. The CDR3 length is 16 residues.

This clonotype was found a few times. V and J are TRBV9 and TRBJ2-7, with 7 bases fitting TRBD2. The CDR3 consists of 14 residues. V was clipped by 0 bases and J by 6 bases; unmatched bases: 6. From germline, CDR1 is SGDLS and CDR2 YYNGEE. CDR3: CASSVGGSFGEQYF. The CDR3 nucleotides are TGTGCCAGCAGCGTAGGCGGGAGTTTTGGCGAGCAGTACTTC.

J is TRBJ1-1 and V is TRBV28, with TRBD1 as a possible D gene (6 bases). The V gene lost 6 bases and the J gene lost 4 bases, with 24 bases spanning the gap. The germline V gene has CDR1 MDHEN and CDR2 SYDVKM. The CDR3 is made up of 17 amino acids. DNA for the CDR3: TGTGCCAGCAGGAAGATGGGACACGGGATCGGGAGCACTGAAGCTTTCTTT. The encoded protein is CASRKMGHGIGSTEAFF. Full variable domain (outside the CDR3, taken from reference TRBV28 and TRBJ1-1): DVKVTQSSRYLVKRTGEKVFLECVQDMDHENMFWYRQDPGLGLRLIYFSYDVKMKEKGDIPEGYSVSREKKERFSLILESASTNQTSMYLCASRKMGHGIGSTEAFFGQGTRLTVV.

The gene calls are TRBV12-3 or TRBV12-4 and TRBJ2-1; TRBD1 is a possible D gene (5 bases). The CDR3 loop spans 19 amino acids. V was pared by 3 bases and J by 4 bases, with 25 bases between. The chain's CDR3 is CASSFHLGVVNIGYNEQFF. In DNA form, the CDR3 reads TGTGCCAGCAGTTTCCACCTAGGGGTAGTGAACATAGGGTACAATGAGCAGTTCTTC.

About this clonotype: One end of the junction is discordant with germline, which a read error may explain. The CDR3 sequence is CCAERREGIGATDTQYF. CDR3 DNA: TGCTGTGCTGAGAGACGCGAAGGGATCGGGGCCACAGATACGCAGTATTTT. The genes are TRBV20-1 and TRBJ2-3; possibly TRBD1 or TRBD2 for D (5 bases each). The germline gives CDR1 DFQATT, CDR2 SNEGSKA (reference sequence). The CDR3 totals 17 residues.

This clonotype occurred a few times. The gene calls are TRBV7-8 and TRBJ2-4, with 8 bases matching TRBD1. This CDR3 is 14 amino acids long. CDR1 is SGHVS, CDR2 FQNEAQ, per germline. V was pared by 5 bases and J by 7 bases, with 7 bases of the junction left unmatched. CDR3 amino acids: CASSQGTGRNIQYF. The CDR3 nucleotides are TGTGCCAGCAGCCAAGGGACAGGAAGGAACATTCAGTACTTC.

The chain employs TRBV6-1 and TRBJ2-1, with D tentatively TRBD1 or TRBD2 (5 bases each). This CDR3 has 15 amino acids. Deletions cut 6 bases from V and 8 bases from J, with 20 bases between. Germline V lookup: CDR1 MNHNS, CDR2 SASEGT. The CDR3, as DNA: TGTGCCAGCAGGCCCGCCGGGGCAGGGCAGGATGAGCAGTTCTTC. This sequence encodes CASRPAGAGQDEQFF.

The sample holds many counts of this clonotype. The gene calls are TRBV20-1 and TRBJ1-5, with D perhaps matching TRBD1 (5 bases). V gave up 4 bases and J gave up 6 bases, with 10 bases separating them. The CDR3 runs 12 residues. CDR1 DFQATT and CDR2 SNEGSKA come from the germline V gene (reference sequence). CDR3 nucleotide sequence: TGCAGTGCTAAACCCGGGGGTCAGCCCCAGCATTTT. The encoded protein is CSAKPGGQPQHF.

This clonotype was observed a few times. V and J are TRBV11-2 and TRBJ2-7; 9 nucleotides align to TRBD2. Losses at the gene ends were 2 bases for V and 2 bases for J; bases not matched to a gene: 13. The CDR3 extends over 18 amino acids. Germline-derived CDR1 and CDR2 are SGHAT and FQNNGV. CDR3 coding DNA: TGTGCCAGCAGCTTAATAGCGGGGGCCCGGGATTTCACCTACGAGCAGTACGTC. Its protein is CASSLIAGARDFTYEQYV.

This clonotype showed up just a few times. The chain joins TRBV3-1 to TRBJ2-7; TRBD2 matches 7 bases. CDR1 is LGHDT, CDR2 YNNKEL, per germline (reference sequence). Trimming at V came to 3 bases and at J to 2 bases, leaving 4 bases not matched to a gene. The CDR3 consists of 14 residues. This CDR3 is CASSHLAAPYEQYF. DNA of the CDR3: TGTGCCAGCAGCCATCTAGCGGCCCCCTACGAGCAGTACTTC.

This clonotype was counted many times. The rearrangement links TRBV7-2 to TRBJ1-1; 8 bases are shared with TRBD1. Germline V CDR1 and CDR2: SGHTA, FQGNSA. The CDR3 extends over 14 amino acids. Trimming cost V 4 bases and J 4 bases; bases outside gene matches: 5. The CDR3 sequence: CASSSQTGGTEAFF. The CDR3 DNA reads TGTGCCAGCAGCTCCCAAACAGGGGGCACTGAAGCTTTCTTT. Full variable domain (missing parts from reference TRBV7-2 and TRBJ1-1): GAGVSQSPSNKVTEKGKDVELRCDPISGHTALYWYRQSLGQGLEFLIYFQGNSAPDKSGLPSDRFSAERTGGSVSTLTIQRTQQEDSAVYLCASSSQTGGTEAFFGQGTRLTVV.

This rearrangement joins TRBV25-1 to TRBJ2-1; no definite D call. The germline gives CDR1 MGHDK, CDR2 SYGVNS. With 6 bases removed from V and 1 base from J, the gap between germline ends came to 7 bases. The CDR3 loop spans 13 amino acids. The CDR3 reads CASRKASYNEQFF. CDR3 bases: TGTGCCAGCAGGAAAGCTTCCTACAATGAGCAGTTCTTC.

The J gene is TRBJ2-7, the V gene TRBV10-3; D perhaps matches TRBD1 (5 bases). CDR1 ENHRY and CDR2 SYGVKD come from the germline V gene. V was shortened by 3 bases and J by 4 bases, with 10 bases between the two germline ends. The CDR3 has 13 residues. CDR3 loop: CAISDGREYEQYV. CDR3 nucleotide sequence: TGTGCCATCAGTGATGGCAGGGAATACGAGCAGTACGTC.

This clonotype was detected many times. The genes are TRBV15 and TRBJ2-3; D assignment may be TRBD1 or TRBD2 (5 bases each). The CDR3 loop spans 14 amino acids. CDR1 is LNHNV, CDR2 YYDKDF, per germline (reference sequence). Between the trimmed V and J ends, which lost 3 bases and 3 bases, there was a span of 10 bases. CDR3 loop: CATSRGDLTDTQYF. The CDR3 DNA reads TGTGCCACCAGCAGGGGGGACCTTACAGATACGCAGTATTTT.

This clonotype was recorded a few times. The CDR3 spells CSARDIGTSGRNEQFF. The CDR3 bases are TGCAGTGCTAGAGATATTGGGACTAGCGGTCGCAATGAGCAGTTCTTC. The chain links TRBV20-1 to TRBJ2-1; 11 bases agree with TRBD2. J was trimmed by 6 bases and V by 0 bases; bases with no gene match: 7. CDR3 length: 16 residues. Germline values: CDR1 DFQATT, CDR2 SNEGSKA (reference sequence).

This clonotype was seen at least ten times. V usage is TRBV20-1 and J usage is TRBJ2-7; TRBD2 agrees at 15 bases. Germline assignment: CDR1 DFQATT and CDR2 SNEGSKA (reference sequence). The CDR3 is 14 amino acids. V lost 5 bases and J lost 3; bases outside the gene matches: 2. CDR3 nucleotides: TGCAGTGCTCGGGGACTAGCGGGAGGCTACGAGCAGTACTTC. It is translated as CSARGLAGGYEQYF.

The rearrangement uses TRBV29-1 and TRBJ2-1; D unresolved. The CDR3 is made up of 10 amino acids. V dropped 4 bases and J dropped 9 bases, with 7 bases sitting between them. The germline gives CDR1 SQVTM, CDR2 ANQGSEA. This chain's CDR3 is CSVGVFEQFF. Here the CDR3 DNA reads TGCAGCGTTGGTGTGTTTGAGCAGTTCTTC.

The chain is built from TRBV3-1 and TRBJ2-2; no clear D. The germline V gene encodes CDR1 LGHDT and CDR2 YNNKEL (reference sequence). This CDR3 has 14 residues. Trimming removed 1 base at V and 5 bases at J, with 8 bases between. The CDR3 DNA is TGTGCCAGCAGCCAAGGGCTCTCGACCGGGGAGCTGTTTTTT. Protein sequence: CASSQGLSTGELFF.

With respect to this clonotype: A much larger clone lies a single base off, so this may be a read error. This chain joins TRBV9 and TRBJ2-3; the match to TRBD2 covers 13 bases. Germline lookup yields CDR1 SGDLS and CDR2 YYNGEE. The CDR3 has 16 residues. V lost 3 bases, J lost 4 bases, and 5 bases stayed unmatched. CDR3 sequence reads: CASSGGLAGVADTQYF. The CDR3 DNA reads as TGTGCCAGCAGCGGAGGACTAGCGGGAGTCGCAGATACGCAGTATTTT. Complete variable domain (other parts from reference TRBV9 and TRBJ2-3): DSGVTQTPKHLITATGQRVTLRCSPRSGDLSVYWYQQSLDQGLQFLIQYYNGEERAKGNILERFSAQQFPDLHSELNLSSLELGDSALYFCASSGGLAGVADTQYFGPGTRLTVL.

This clonotype has just a few counts. This rearrangement joins TRBV9 to TRBJ2-5, with TRBD2 matching 9 bases. The junction had 5 bases not matched to a gene; V was cut back by 0 bases and J by 5 bases. The CDR3 loop spans 15 amino acids. CDR1 SGDLS and CDR2 YYNGEE come from the germline V gene. Here the CDR3 reads CASSVALSGGETQYF. The CDR3 DNA reads TGTGCCAGCAGCGTAGCCCTCAGCGGGGGGGAGACCCAGTACTTC.

This rearrangement joins TRBV12-3 or TRBV12-4 to TRBJ2-1; D remains ambiguous. The CDR3 covers 15 residues. Trimming pared 3 bases from V and 4 bases from J, leaving 13 bases between. This CDR3 is CASSLSSLEYNEQFF. The CDR3 DNA is TGTGCCAGCAGTTTGTCTTCCCTGGAATACAATGAGCAGTTCTTC.

J is TRBJ2-5 and V is TRBV5-1, with TRBD2 as a possible D gene (5 bases). Germline V gene data show CDR1 as SGHRS and CDR2 as YFSETQ. The CDR3 is 13 residues long. The V and J ends lost 8 bases and 5 bases respectively, with 16 bases between them. The CDR3: CASTQRRFETQYF. The CDR3 coding sequence is TGCGCCAGTACCCAGCGGAGGTTTGAGACCCAGTACTTC.